The 17 T cell receptor beta chains in this list originate from one sample, sequenced in a study of T cells after yellow fever vaccination (dated by TCRdb to between 2019 and 2020). Sample treatment or condition, as interpreted from the label and publication: live attenuated yellow fever vaccine strain. The method behind the library was 5' RACE. Sequenced on an Illumina NovaSeq 6000. TCRdb took the public reads, trimmed them with fastp at Q25, ran MiXCR for clone calling and kept in-frame beta chains. Every distinct CDR3 protein forms one entry, paired with its most common genes and DNA. For this sample the table gives fewer than 450,000 distinct CDR3 sequences, of which approximately 4.2% were detected only once. The ten largest clones take up 20% to 25% of the sample. The sample was PBMCs, taken 5 days after the yellow fever booster vaccination. Receptors were obtained from a man between 18 and 29 years old who received the YFV17D yellow fever vaccine.

The sample holds a few counts of this clonotype. V usage is TRBV4-3 and J usage is TRBJ2-1, with TRBD2 matching 8 bases. The CDR3 extends over 16 amino acids. The trim removed 3 bases at V and 7 bases at J, leaving 11 bases unmatched. Germline V gene lookup returns CDR1 LGHNA and CDR2 YSLEER. The chain's CDR3 is CASSQDRSGVRNEQFF. The CDR3 DNA sequence: TGCGCCAGCAGCCAGGACCGTAGCGGGGTCCGAAATGAGCAGTTCTTC.

This clonotype was recorded many times. The V call is TRBV7-2, the J call TRBJ1-3, with TRBD1 identical over 8 bases. The CDR3 is made up of 18 amino acids. Germline-derived CDR1 and CDR2 are SGHTA and FQGNSA. V gave up 6 bases and J gave up 0 bases; unmatched junction bases: 13. The CDR3 bases are TGTGCCAGCAGTTTATTCCCTCCAGGGGGCATCTCTGGAAACACCATATATTTT. It is translated as CASSLFPPGGISGNTIYF.

The table lists this clonotype with many counts. J is TRBJ2-1 and V is TRBV4-3; 8 nucleotides agree with TRBD2. With 3 bases clipped from V and 8 bases from J, the junction kept 12 bases outside the gene matches. Per the germline V gene, CDR1 is LGHNA and CDR2 is YSLEER. The CDR3 runs 16 residues. The CDR3 DNA follows: TGCGCCAGCAGCCAGATAGCGGGGCCGAGCGTGCATGAGCAGTTCTTC. Amino acid sequence: CASSQIAGPSVHEQFF.

This clonotype was counted at least ten times. The chain joins TRBV4-3 to TRBJ2-5; a possible D gene is TRBD2 (6 bases). Germline V gene data show CDR1 as LGHNA and CDR2 as YSLEER. The V and J ends lost 2 bases and 1 base respectively, with 8 bases between them. The CDR3 covers 14 residues. The CDR3 loop is CASSQRDSQETQYF. The CDR3 DNA follows: TGCGCCAGCAGCCAACGGGACTCCCAAGAGACCCAGTACTTC.

The V call is TRBV7-9, the J call TRBJ1-1, with TRBD1 matching over 10 bases. There are 19 residues in the CDR3. Germline lookup yields CDR1 SEHNR and CDR2 FQNEAQ (reference sequence). The V gene end was trimmed by 5 bases and the J gene end by 4 bases; junction bases not matched to a gene: 19. As DNA, the CDR3 is TGTGCCAGCAGCGACCTTTACCGGGACAGGGGATATGTGGGCACTGAAGCTTTCTTT. Amino acids: CASSDLYRDRGYVGTEAFF.

This clonotype showed up many times. This sequence joins TRBV10-2 and TRBJ2-1, with 11 nucleotides matching TRBD2. This CDR3 has 15 residues. V lost 6 bases, J lost 2 bases, and 3 bases stayed unmatched. Looked up from germline, CDR1 is WSHSY and CDR2 is SAAADI. The CDR3 sequence: CASSQTSGTYNEQFF. CDR3 coding DNA: TGCGCCAGCAGCCAGACTAGCGGGACCTACAATGAGCAGTTCTTC.

This clonotype was observed many times. This rearrangement joins TRBV5-1 to TRBJ2-2; no definite D call. Trimming cost V 0 bases and J 1 base, with 10 bases left between them. Germline V gene sequence: CDR1 SGHRS, CDR2 YFSETQ. This CDR3 region has 16 residues. In DNA, the CDR3 is TGCGCCAGCAGCTTGGCGACTGGACGGAACACCGGGGAGCTGTTTTTT. Amino acids: CASSLATGRNTGELFF.

This clonotype appeared many times. This chain links TRBV12-3 or TRBV12-4 with TRBJ1-5; D is uncertain. V lost 3 bases to trimming and J lost 4 bases, with 13 bases between them. The CDR3 is 15 residues long. This CDR3 reads CASSFSGFSNQPQHF. CDR3 bases: TGTGCCAGCAGTTTCTCCGGATTCTCTAATCAGCCCCAGCATTTT.

This clonotype was recorded many times. The J gene is TRBJ2-3, the V gene TRBV7-2; D assignment may be TRBD1 or TRBD2 (5 bases each). Germline V gene data show CDR1 as SGHTA and CDR2 as FQGNSA. V lost 1 base to trimming and J lost 6 bases, with 11 bases between them. This CDR3 region has 14 residues. This chain's CDR3 is CASSLGPGRDTQYF. For the CDR3, the DNA is TGTGCCAGCAGCTTAGGTCCGGGACGGGATACGCAGTATTTT.

This clonotype was recorded a few times. The J gene is TRBJ2-7, the V gene TRBV30, with 7 bases lining up with TRBD1. This CDR3 contains 17 residues. Germline assignment: CDR1 GTSNPN and CDR2 SVGIG (reference sequence). Losses at the gene ends were 1 base for V and 0 bases for J; bases not matched to a gene: 12. The CDR3 here is CAWSALAAGTVSYEQYF. CDR3 sequence (DNA): TGTGCCTGGAGTGCCCTGGCGGCCGGGACAGTCTCCTACGAGCAGTACTTC.

This clonotype was counted only a few times. J is TRBJ2-1 and V is TRBV5-4, with D possibly being TRBD2 (6 bases). The V end lost 1 base, the J end lost 8 bases, and 7 bases lay between the germline ends. The CDR3 is 12 residues long. The germline V gene encodes CDR1 SGHNT and CDR2 YYREEE (reference sequence). The CDR3 reads CASSLTSHEQFF. CDR3 DNA: TGTGCCAGCAGCTTGACTAGCCATGAGCAGTTCTTC.

This clonotype was observed many times. The V and J genes are TRBV7-9 and TRBJ2-5, with TRBD2 as a possible D gene (5 bases). Germline V lookup: CDR1 SEHNR, CDR2 FQNEAQ (reference sequence). The CDR3 is 12 amino acids. V shed 5 bases and J shed 7 bases, with 11 bases lying between them. This CDR3 is CASSRDAGTQYF. As DNA, the CDR3 is TGTGCCAGCAGCCGAGATGCGGGGACCCAGTACTTC. Using reference TRBV7-9 and TRBJ2-5 for the parts outside the CDR3, the full variable domain is DTGVSQNPRHKITKRGQNVTFRCDPISEHNRLYWYRQTLGQGPEFLTYFQNEAQLEKSRLLSDRFSAERPKGSFSTLEIQRTEQGDSAMYLCASSRDAGTQYFGPGTRLLVL.

V is TRBV6-5 and J is TRBJ2-2; TRBD2 is a possible D gene (6 bases). V dropped 2 bases and J dropped 1 base, with 8 bases sitting between them. Germline CDR1 and CDR2: MNHEY and SVGAGI. This CDR3 region has 15 residues. CDR3 nucleotides: TGTGCCAGCAGTTACATGGGGGGGAACACCGGGGAGCTGTTTTTT. This sequence encodes CASSYMGGNTGELFF.

This chain uses TRBV5-1 with TRBJ1-3; D not resolved. CDR1 and CDR2 (germline): SGHRS, YFSETQ. The ends were cut back, 1 base at V and 5 bases at J, with 7 bases in the middle. The CDR3 sequence is 13 residues long. The CDR3 DNA is TGCGCCAGCAGCTTGAATCCGAGAAACACCATATATTTT. The encoded protein is CASSLNPRNTIYF.

This clonotype has only a few counts. The chain is built from TRBV6-5 and TRBJ2-1; 8 positions match TRBD2. There are 16 residues in the CDR3. V was clipped by 7 bases and J by 0 bases; unmatched bases: 8. CDR1 MNHEY and CDR2 SVGAGI come from the germline V gene. This CDR3 is CASTHGGARSYNEQFF. CDR3 bases: TGTGCCAGCACTCACGGGGGGGCCCGCTCCTACAATGAGCAGTTCTTC.

This clonotype has a count of ten or more. V and J are TRBV7-2 and TRBJ2-3; D is unresolved. V was clipped by 2 bases and J by 1 base, with 13 bases between them. Germline assignment: CDR1 SGHTA and CDR2 FQGNSA. This CDR3 spans 16 amino acids. For the CDR3, the DNA is TGTGCCAGCAGCTTAATTACCTCTCTTCGCACAGATACGCAGTATTTT. Protein: CASSLITSLRTDTQYF.

This clonotype was picked up many times. The chain carries TRBV7-8 and TRBJ1-1, with TRBD1 as a possible D gene (6 bases). Germline V gene lookup returns CDR1 SGHVS and CDR2 FQNEAQ. With 6 bases removed from V and 1 base from J, the gap between germline ends came to 15 bases. The CDR3 length is 15 residues. CDR3 loop: CASSQYRVGNTEAFF. For the CDR3, the DNA is TGTGCCAGCAGTCAATACAGGGTTGGGAACACTGAAGCTTTCTTT.